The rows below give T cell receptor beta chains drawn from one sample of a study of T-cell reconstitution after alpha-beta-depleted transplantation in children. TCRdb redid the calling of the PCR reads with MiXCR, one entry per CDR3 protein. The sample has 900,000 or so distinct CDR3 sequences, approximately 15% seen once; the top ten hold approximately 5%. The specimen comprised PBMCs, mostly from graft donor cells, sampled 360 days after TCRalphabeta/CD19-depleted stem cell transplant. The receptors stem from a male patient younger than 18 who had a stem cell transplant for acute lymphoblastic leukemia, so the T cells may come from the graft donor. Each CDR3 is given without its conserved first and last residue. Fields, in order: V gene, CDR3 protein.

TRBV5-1	ASSLPGTSGGETQY
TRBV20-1	SARDLGAYQGYEQF
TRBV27	ASSFSDRIYEQY
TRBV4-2	ASSQEPSGSTYNEQF
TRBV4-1	ASSQGHRGVKEKLF
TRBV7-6	ASSLVAGLAGGQLNYEQY
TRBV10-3	AISDPFYEQY
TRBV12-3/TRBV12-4	ASSSCSGICEQY
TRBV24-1	ATSGARGYNEQF
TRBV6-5	ASSYSRGVGEQF
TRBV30	AWSVPRGRGDQPQH
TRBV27	ASSLKRLSYEQY
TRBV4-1	ASSRLGTAGGDTQY